This entry lists 8 T cell receptor beta chains sequenced from one sample in a study of T cell clonality in common variable immunodeficiency. Clones were sequenced by immunoSEQ multiplex PCR, and TCRdb holds only the in-frame ones, with some missing. This sample shows tens of thousands of clones and no singletons; 1.5% to 2% rests with the ten largest. Sequenced input: peripheral blood mononuclear cells. These receptors were taken from a person aged 18 to 70 in good health.

The sample holds many counts of this clone. The read finishes 3 residues shy of the CDR3 end, and the germline J gene is used to complete it. This chain joins TRBV23-1 and TRBJ2-3; 10 bases agree with TRBD2. TRBV23-1 is reported as an ORF; its role is uncertain. This CDR3 contains 17 residues. V was clipped by 1 base and J by 3 bases; unmatched bases: 7. CDR3 sequence reads: CASSQCKREGLTDTQYF. The covered CDR3 bases are TGCGCCAGCAGTCAATGTAAGCGGGAGGGCCTAACAGATACG.

This clone occurred many times. The read ends 3 residues early relative to the CDR3; the germline J gene fills the gap. The rearrangement joins TRBV27 to TRBJ2-7; 7 nucleotides align to TRBD1. Germline loops: CDR1 MNHEY, CDR2 SMNVEV (reference sequence). V lost 10 bases to trimming and J lost 4 bases; unmatched junction nucleotides: 13. CDR3 length: 14 amino acids. The CDR3 here is CATRTGTVLYEQYF. CDR3 bases read: TGTGCCACCCGAACCGGGACAGTTCTTTACGAG.

This clone has a count of ten or more. From the germline J gene comes the end of the CDR3, since the read stops 3 residues before it. The chain is built from TRBV19 and TRBJ2-5; 7 nucleotides agree with TRBD2. Trimming removed 5 bases from V and 4 bases from J; junction bases left unmatched: 4. This CDR3 is 13 amino acids long. Germline CDR1 LNHDA, CDR2 SQIVND (reference sequence). This chain's CDR3 is CASSQAGRETQYF. The part of the CDR3 DNA that was read is TGTGCCAGTAGTCAAGCGGGGCGAGAGACC.

This clone was recorded many times. At one boundary the junction diverges from the germline segment, which might be a read error. CDR3 loop: CASSQRRAAETQYF. CDR3 DNA (partial): TGCGCCAGCAGCCAAAGGAGGGCCGCAGAGACC. The chain has TRBV4-2 and TRBJ2-5, with a weak D call TRBD2 (6 bases). The read comes to an end 3 residues before the CDR3 does, leaving the germline J gene to fill in the end. The CDR3 sequence is 14 residues long. Germline values: CDR1 LGHNA, CDR2 YNFKEQ.

This clone was seen many times. A junction end diverges from the germline sequence, so it may reflect a read error. The sequence runs out 3 residues before the end of the CDR3; the remainder is reconstructed from the germline J gene. The chain uses TRBV4-2 and TRBJ2-3, with D possibly matching TRBD1 (5 bases). Germline lookup yields CDR1 LGHNA and CDR2 YNFKEQ. The CDR3 is made up of 14 amino acids. The CDR3 spells CASSQGQTADTQYF. CDR3 bases read: TGCGCCAGCAGCCAAGGCCAGACAGCAGATACG.

This clone was counted ten times or more. The read ends 3 residues before the CDR3 terminus; that terminus is restored from the germline J gene. The chain is built from TRBV19 and TRBJ2-2; 9 bases align to TRBD1. In germline, CDR1 is LNHDA, CDR2 SQIVND (reference sequence). CDR3 length equals 12 residues. V was clipped by 9 bases and J by 6 bases; unmatched bases: 2. Here the CDR3 reads CASRDRAGELFF. CDR3 DNA (partial): TGTGCCAGCCGGGACAGGGCCGGGGAG.

This clone was detected ten times or more. The CDR3 is cut off 3 residues early in the read; its end comes from the germline J gene. The chain couples TRBV30 to TRBJ1-6, with 7 bases that match TRBD1. Germline CDR1 and CDR2: GTSNPN and SVGIG (reference sequence). CDR3 length: 16 amino acids. With V trimmed by 2 bases and J by 0 bases, 4 bases remained unmatched. The CDR3 sequence: CAWSWDRGSYNSPLHF. The DNA read from the CDR3 is TGTGCCTGGAGTTGGGACAGAGGCTCCTATAATTCACCC.

Worth noting for this clone: The read stops 3 residues short of the end of the CDR3; the missing end is completed from the germline J gene. The chain uses TRBV7-6 and TRBJ2-7; 8 bases line up with TRBD1. The J segment lost 3 bases and the V segment lost 5 bases, leaving 18 bases of the junction unmatched. The CDR3 spans 18 residues. Germline V gives CDR1 SGHVS, CDR2 FNYEAQ. The CDR3 loop reads CASSAQRQGSFPNYEQYF. The sequenced CDR3 bases are TGTGCCAGCAGCGCTCAAAGACAGGGGTCCTTCCCGAACTACGAG. The full variable domain, with the rest looked up from reference TRBV7-6 and TRBJ2-7, is GAGVSQSPRYKVTKRGQDVALRCDPISGHVSLYWYRQALGQGPEFLTYFNYEAQQDKSGLPNDRFSAERPEGSISTLTIQRTEQRDSAMYRCASSAQRQGSFPNYEQYFGPGTRLTVT.